Shown below are 21 T cell receptor beta chains from a single sample sequenced in a study of blood T cell repertoires in COVID-19. Produced via immunoSEQ multiplex PCR; TCRdb's table is partial and in-frame only. The sample holds 220,000 or so clones; 80% to 95% are singletons and the top ten take about 0.8%. The sample was peripheral blood. These receptors came from a man aged 60 to 75 with COVID-19, enrolled during active disease.

This rearrangement joins TRBV12-3 or TRBV12-4 to TRBJ1-2, with D unresolved. V dropped 3 bases and J dropped 1 base, with 6 bases sitting between them. This CDR3 contains 13 residues. This chain's CDR3 is CASSFPGNYGYTF. CDR3 in DNA: TGTGCCAGCAGTTTCCCGGGTAACTATGGCTACACCTTC.

The V and J genes are TRBV18 and TRBJ1-6, with 12 bases that match TRBD1. Per germline, CDR1 KGHSH and CDR2 LQKENI. The CDR3 is 17 residues long. The J segment lost 6 bases and the V segment lost 5 bases, leaving 8 bases of the junction unmatched. The CDR3 reads CASSKPGTGGGNSPLHF. As DNA, the CDR3 is TGTGCCAGCTCAAAACCCGGGACAGGGGGCGGTAATTCACCCCTCCACTTT.

The gene calls are TRBV6-5 and TRBJ2-7; D unresolved. The CDR3 is made up of 11 amino acids. Germline V gene data show CDR1 as MNHEY and CDR2 as SVGAGI. Between the trimmed V and J ends, which lost 7 bases and 6 bases, there was a span of 10 bases. Here the CDR3 DNA reads TGTGCCAGCAATGCGGCCCCCGAGCAGTACTTC. This translates into CASNAAPEQYF.

This clone was found once. The chain employs TRBV7-2 and TRBJ1-1, with D perhaps matching TRBD1 (5 bases). The CDR3 sequence is 14 residues long. Germline-derived CDR1 and CDR2 are SGHTA and FQGNSA. V dropped 5 bases and J dropped 1 base, with 11 bases sitting between them. CDR3 sequence reads: CASSPERGNTEAFF. CDR3 DNA sequence: TGTGCCAGCAGCCCCGAAAGGGGGAACACTGAAGCTTTCTTT.

In DNA form, the CDR3 reads TGCAGTGCTCCAAATGAAAAACTGTTTTTT. This codes for CSAPNEKLFF. The chain has TRBV20-1 and TRBJ1-4, with D hard to call. Germline CDR1 and CDR2: DFQATT and SNEGSKA (reference sequence). Trimming removed 5 bases at V and 5 bases at J, with 3 bases between. The CDR3 consists of 10 residues.

V gene TRBV29-1 combines with J gene TRBJ1-2, with D uncertain. The CDR3 loop spans 16 amino acids. Germline V gives CDR1 SQVTM, CDR2 ANQGSEA. V was shortened by 7 bases and J by 1 base, with 22 bases between the two germline ends. The CDR3 coding sequence is TGCAGCGCCCTCAGATCCGGGAATCCAAATAACTATGGCTACACCTTC. The encoded protein is CSALRSGNPNNYGYTF.

This chain uses TRBV27 with TRBJ1-2; D perhaps matches TRBD1 (5 bases). V gave up 2 bases and J gave up 3 bases, with 7 bases separating them. Germline loops: CDR1 MNHEY, CDR2 SMNVEV (reference sequence). CDR3 length: 13 amino acids. The CDR3 DNA reads TGTGCCAGCAGTTTAGTAGGGGACTATGGCTACACCTTC. It yields the protein CASSLVGDYGYTF.

The chain combines TRBV9 with TRBJ2-1, with 9 bases aligning to TRBD2. Unmatched junction bases numbered 6, after V lost 1 base and J lost 7 bases. Germline values: CDR1 SGDLS, CDR2 YYNGEE. The CDR3 is 15 residues long. The CDR3 loop is CASSVSSGSRNEQFF. The CDR3 DNA sequence: TGTGCCAGCAGCGTAAGTAGCGGGAGTAGAAATGAGCAGTTCTTC.

The chain couples TRBV5-1 to TRBJ2-3; 9 bases align to TRBD2. CDR3 length equals 16 residues. CDR1 and CDR2 from the germline V gene are SGHRS and YFSETQ. V was clipped by 0 bases and J by 3 bases; unmatched bases: 5. The CDR3 spells CASSLGLLAGTDTQYF. CDR3 in DNA: TGCGCCAGCAGCTTGGGACTGCTAGCGGGGACAGATACGCAGTATTTT.

The chain is built from TRBV5-5 and TRBJ1-2; perhaps TRBD1 as D (5 bases). Germline lookup yields CDR1 SGHKS and CDR2 YYEKEE (reference sequence). This CDR3 region has 15 residues. Trimming left V 0 bases short and J 4 bases short, with 13 bases between. CDR3 coding DNA: TGTGCCAGCAGCTTGGCAGGGATGGGAACCTATGGCTACACCTTC. It specifies CASSLAGMGTYGYTF. The full variable domain, its missing parts supplied by reference TRBV5-5 and TRBJ1-2, is DAGVTQSPTHLIKTRGQQVTLRCSPISGHKSVSWYQQVLGQGPQFIFQYYEKEERGRGNFPDRFSARQFPNYSSELNVNALLLGDSALYLCASSLAGMGTYGYTFGSGTRLTVV.

The V and J genes are TRBV20-1 and TRBJ2-7; TRBD1 is a possible D gene (6 bases). Germline assignment: CDR1 DFQATT and CDR2 SNEGSKA (reference sequence). V lost 4 bases and J lost 7, with 14 bases in between. This CDR3 comprises 12 residues. The DNA of the CDR3 is TGCAGTGCTACTGACAGGCCTCGGGAGCAGTACTTC. This sequence encodes CSATDRPREQYF.

V is TRBV28 and J is TRBJ2-7; the D gene is possibly TRBD1 (5 bases). The length of the CDR3 is 14 residues. Trimming pared 2 bases from V and 3 bases from J, leaving 11 bases between. CDR1 and CDR2 (germline): MDHEN, SYDVKM. CDR3 in amino acids: CASSLGPGFYEQYF. For the CDR3, the DNA is TGTGCCAGCAGTTTAGGCCCAGGGTTCTACGAGCAGTACTTC.

Here the CDR3 reads CASSRPTGAPYGYTF. In DNA, the CDR3 is TGTGCCAGCAGTCGCCCGACAGGGGCACCCTATGGCTACACCTTC. This sequence joins TRBV28 and TRBJ1-2; 8 nucleotides match TRBD1. Germline CDR1 reads MDHEN; CDR2 reads SYDVKM. The CDR3 loop spans 15 amino acids. Unmatched junction bases numbered 9, after V lost 5 bases and J lost 4 bases.

This chain joins TRBV6-5 and TRBJ2-3, with no clear D. The V end lost 3 bases, the J end lost 2 bases, and 9 bases lay between the germline ends. The germline V gene encodes CDR1 MNHEY and CDR2 SVGAGI. The CDR3 has 14 amino acids. The CDR3 coding sequence is TGTGCCAGCAGTTATCAGATCCCCACAGATACGCAGTATTTT. The encoded protein is CASSYQIPTDTQYF.

The chain uses TRBV2 and TRBJ2-2, with D tentatively TRBD2 (6 bases). The CDR3 is 13 residues long. The V end lost 6 bases, the J end lost 6 bases, and 11 bases lay between the germline ends. Germline loops: CDR1 SNHLY, CDR2 FYNNEI. CDR3 sequence reads: CASSAGRSGELFF. The CDR3 region has the DNA TGTGCCAGCAGCGCGGGACGGTCCGGGGAGCTGTTTTTT.

As to this clone: Other DNA sequences in this specimen translate into the identical CDR3. The chain couples TRBV5-1 to TRBJ2-7; TRBD2 aligns across 8 bases. Germline trimming cut 0 bases from V and 0 bases from J; bases unmatched to any gene: 2. CDR3 length equals 15 residues. The germline V gene encodes CDR1 SGHRS and CDR2 YFSETQ. The CDR3 sequence: CASSLVSGSSYEQYF. DNA for the CDR3: TGCGCCAGCAGCTTGGTGAGCGGGAGCTCCTACGAGCAGTACTTC.

The chain's CDR3 is CASGRGLTEAFF. In DNA, the CDR3 is TGTGCTAGTGGGAGGGGGCTCACTGAAGCTTTCTTT. The genes are TRBV12-5 and TRBJ1-1; TRBD1 aligns across 7 bases. The ends lost 6 bases at V and 4 bases at J; junction bases unmatched: 2. CDR3 length: 12 amino acids. The germline CDR1 and CDR2 sequences are LGHNT and FRNRAP.

The rearrangement joins TRBV3-1 (or the pseudogene TRBV3-2) to TRBJ1-4, with D possibly being TRBD1 (5 bases). The CDR3 is made up of 15 amino acids. V lost 3 bases and J lost 5, with 13 bases in between. Germline lookup yields CDR1 LGHDT and CDR2 YNNKEL (reference sequence). The CDR3 reads CASSQSAGKNEKLFF. CDR3 DNA: TGTGCCAGCAGCCAGTCGGCAGGGAAGAATGAAAAACTGTTTTTT.

V is TRBV28 and J is TRBJ2-7; TRBD1 agrees at 9 bases. Trimming at V came to 8 bases and at J to 0 bases, leaving 17 bases not matched to a gene. CDR3 size: 18 residues. CDR1 is MDHEN and CDR2 is SYDVKM in the germline V gene. As DNA, the CDR3 is TGTGCCAGCGGATCAAGGGGATTCTGGGGACAGGGCTCCTACGAGCAGTACTTC. Protein product: CASGSRGFWGQGSYEQYF.

The rearrangement links TRBV6-5 to TRBJ2-2; TRBD1 matches at 8 bases. With V trimmed by 6 bases and J by 5 bases, 8 bases remained unmatched. The CDR3 extends over 15 amino acids. Germline CDR1 and CDR2: MNHEY and SVGAGI. The CDR3 loop reads CASRSLGTGTGELFF. The CDR3 coding sequence is TGTGCCAGCAGATCCCTCGGGACAGGTACCGGGGAGCTGTTTTTT.

V and J are TRBV3-1 (or the pseudogene TRBV3-2) and TRBJ2-7, with 9 bases matching TRBD2. This CDR3 has 16 residues. Unmatched junction bases numbered 8, after V lost 2 bases and J lost 3 bases. Germline V gene data show CDR1 as LGHDT and CDR2 as YNNKEL (reference sequence). The CDR3 is CASSQTGAGGDYEQYF. The CDR3 DNA reads TGTGCCAGCAGCCAAACAGGCGCGGGGGGGGACTACGAGCAGTACTTC.